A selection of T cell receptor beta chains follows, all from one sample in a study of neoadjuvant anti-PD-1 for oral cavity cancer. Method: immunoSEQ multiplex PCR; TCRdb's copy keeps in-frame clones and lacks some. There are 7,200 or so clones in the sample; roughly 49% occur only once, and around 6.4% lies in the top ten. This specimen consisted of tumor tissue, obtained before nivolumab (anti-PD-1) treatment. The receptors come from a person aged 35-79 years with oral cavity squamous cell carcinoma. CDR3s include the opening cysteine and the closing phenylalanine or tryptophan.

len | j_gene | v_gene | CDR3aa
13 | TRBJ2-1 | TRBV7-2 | CASSLAQGNEQFF
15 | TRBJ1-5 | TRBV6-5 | CASSIGTGKYQPQHF
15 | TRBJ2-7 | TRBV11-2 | CASSSQRGLRYEQYF
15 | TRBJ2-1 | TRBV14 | CASSRTSGGGNEQFF
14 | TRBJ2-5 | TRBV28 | CASSLRTGVKTQYF
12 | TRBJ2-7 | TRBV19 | CATRTSGGPQYF
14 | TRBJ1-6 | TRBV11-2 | CASSTWDWDSPLHF
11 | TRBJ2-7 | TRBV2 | CASSSPYEQYF
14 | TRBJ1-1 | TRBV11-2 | CASSLAGLGAEAFF
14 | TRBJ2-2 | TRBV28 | CASSLSVPTGELFF
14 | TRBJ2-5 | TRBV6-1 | CASRDWGRGETQYF
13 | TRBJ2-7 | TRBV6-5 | CASSYSRRVEQYF
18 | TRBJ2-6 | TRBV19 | CASSIAAQIVSGANVLTF
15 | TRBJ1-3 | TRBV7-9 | CASSPSGTTGNTIYF
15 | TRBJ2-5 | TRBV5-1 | CASSSDRGPQETQYF
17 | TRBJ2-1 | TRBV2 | CASSGWDRGRGIEEQFF
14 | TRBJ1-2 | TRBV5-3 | CASSPERQGRGYTF
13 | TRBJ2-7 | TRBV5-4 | CASSLAGTSGFNF
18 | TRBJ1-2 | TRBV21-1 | CASSKGGNRDRYVYGYTF
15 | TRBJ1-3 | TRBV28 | CASHFGQGSGNTIYF
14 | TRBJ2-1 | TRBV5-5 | CASSFGGDYNEQFF
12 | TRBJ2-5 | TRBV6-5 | CASTSGTSGAHF
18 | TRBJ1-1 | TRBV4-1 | CASSQIGTGALRGTEAFF
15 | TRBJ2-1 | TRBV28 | CASNFLGLAEGEQFF
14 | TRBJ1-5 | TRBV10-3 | CAISERSGESPQHF
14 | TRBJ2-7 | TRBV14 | CASSQVRSSYEQYF
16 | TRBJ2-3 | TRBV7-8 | CASSLAGGFSTDTQYF
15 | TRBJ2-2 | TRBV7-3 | CASSLITGGPGELFF
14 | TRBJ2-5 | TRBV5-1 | CASSFGGAWETQYF
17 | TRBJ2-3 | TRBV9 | CASSVEGEGFSTDTQYF
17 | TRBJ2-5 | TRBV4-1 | CASSQDAKGAQQETQYF
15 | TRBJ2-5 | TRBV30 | CAWSPGTSGHETQYF
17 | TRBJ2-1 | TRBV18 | CASSPGLAGGPYNEQFF
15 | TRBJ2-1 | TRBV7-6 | CASSPLSGGADEQFF
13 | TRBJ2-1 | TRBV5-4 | CASSLARGNEQFF
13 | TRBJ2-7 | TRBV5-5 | CASSLTGVGEQYF
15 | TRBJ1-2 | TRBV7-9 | CASSPRTGANYGYTF